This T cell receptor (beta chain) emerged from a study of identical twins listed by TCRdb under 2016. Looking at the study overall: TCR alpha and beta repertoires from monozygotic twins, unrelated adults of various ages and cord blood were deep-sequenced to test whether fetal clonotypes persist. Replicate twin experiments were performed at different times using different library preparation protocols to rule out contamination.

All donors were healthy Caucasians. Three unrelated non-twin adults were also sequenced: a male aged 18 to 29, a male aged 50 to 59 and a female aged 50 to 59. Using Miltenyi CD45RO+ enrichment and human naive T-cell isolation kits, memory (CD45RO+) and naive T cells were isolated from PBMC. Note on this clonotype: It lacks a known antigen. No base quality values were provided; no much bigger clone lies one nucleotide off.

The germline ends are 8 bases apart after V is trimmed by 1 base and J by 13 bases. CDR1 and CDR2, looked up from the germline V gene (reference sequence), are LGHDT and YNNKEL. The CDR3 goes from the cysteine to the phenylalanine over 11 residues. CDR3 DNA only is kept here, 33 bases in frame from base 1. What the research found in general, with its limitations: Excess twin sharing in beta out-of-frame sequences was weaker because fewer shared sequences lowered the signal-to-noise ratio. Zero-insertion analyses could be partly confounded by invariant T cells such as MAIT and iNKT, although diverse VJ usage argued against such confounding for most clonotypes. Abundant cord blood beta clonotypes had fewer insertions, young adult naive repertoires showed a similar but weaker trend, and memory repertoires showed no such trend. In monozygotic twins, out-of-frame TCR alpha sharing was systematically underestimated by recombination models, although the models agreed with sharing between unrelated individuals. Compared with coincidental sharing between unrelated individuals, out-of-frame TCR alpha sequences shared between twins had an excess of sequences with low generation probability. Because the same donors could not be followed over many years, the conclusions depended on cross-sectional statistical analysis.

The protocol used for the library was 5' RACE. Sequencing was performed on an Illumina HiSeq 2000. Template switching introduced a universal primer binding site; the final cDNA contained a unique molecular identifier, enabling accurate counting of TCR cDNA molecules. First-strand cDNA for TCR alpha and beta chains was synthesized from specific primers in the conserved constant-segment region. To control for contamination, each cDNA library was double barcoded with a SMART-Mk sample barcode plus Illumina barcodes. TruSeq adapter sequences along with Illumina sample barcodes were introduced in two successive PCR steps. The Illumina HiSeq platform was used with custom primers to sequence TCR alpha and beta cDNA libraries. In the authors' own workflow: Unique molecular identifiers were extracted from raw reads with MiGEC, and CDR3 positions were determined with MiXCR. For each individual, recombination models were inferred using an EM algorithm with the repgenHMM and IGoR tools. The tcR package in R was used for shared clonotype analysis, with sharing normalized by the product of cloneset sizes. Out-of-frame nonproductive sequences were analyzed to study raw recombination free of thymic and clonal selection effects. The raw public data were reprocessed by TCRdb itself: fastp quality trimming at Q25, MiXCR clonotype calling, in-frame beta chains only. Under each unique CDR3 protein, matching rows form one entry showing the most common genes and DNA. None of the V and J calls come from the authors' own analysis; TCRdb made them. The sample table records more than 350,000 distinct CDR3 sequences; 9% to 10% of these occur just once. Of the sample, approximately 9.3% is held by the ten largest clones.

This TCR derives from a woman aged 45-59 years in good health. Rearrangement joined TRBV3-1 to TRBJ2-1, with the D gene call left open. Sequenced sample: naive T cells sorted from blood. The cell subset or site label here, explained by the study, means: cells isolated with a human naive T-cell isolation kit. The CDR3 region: CASSQGSIQFF. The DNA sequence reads TGTGCCAGCAGCCAAGGAAGTATCCAGTTCTTC.